The next 14 T cell receptor beta chains were all read from a single sample in a study of T cell repertoires in cytomegalovirus infection. TCRdb analysed the reads with MiXCR anew, one entry per CDR3 protein. The sample has roughly 280,000 distinct CDR3 sequences; approximately 9.2% are singletons. Sample: PBMCs. All receptors derive from a human donor in good health (CMV status not recorded). Some clones in this sample may be carry-over from other donors' samples.

The chain links TRBV5-1 to TRBJ2-7; D possibly corresponds to TRBD1 (6 bases). V was shortened by 0 bases and J by 1 base, with 14 bases between the two germline ends. This CDR3 comprises 16 residues. Germline V gene lookup returns CDR1 SGHRS and CDR2 YFSETQ. CDR3 in amino acids: CASSLDSRDKSYEQYF. DNA for the CDR3: TGCGCCAGCAGCTTGGACTCCCGGGACAAATCCTACGAGCAGTACTTC.

This clonotype was counted ten times or more. This chain links TRBV6-2 or TRBV6-3 with TRBJ1-5, with D possibly being TRBD1 (6 bases). Germline loops: CDR1 MNHEY, CDR2 SVGEGT. CDR3 length equals 15 residues. V lost 6 bases, J lost 3 bases, and 15 bases lay in between. The CDR3 here is CASRPFGQSNQPQHF. CDR3 nucleotides: TGTGCCAGCAGACCATTCGGACAGTCCAATCAGCCCCAGCATTTT.

This clonotype was seen a handful of times. This chain links TRBV20-1 with TRBJ2-7; D is undetermined. The CDR3 extends over 12 amino acids. Trimming removed 5 bases at V and 5 bases at J, with 13 bases between. Germline CDR1 is DFQATT and CDR2 is SNEGSKA (reference sequence). CDR3 sequence (DNA): TGCAGTGCTCCGGACCAATCTAACGAGCAGTACTTC. It specifies CSAPDQSNEQYF.

This clonotype was detected only a few times. The chain carries TRBV6-2 or TRBV6-3 and TRBJ2-7; D could derive from TRBD1 or TRBD2 (6 bases each). CDR3 length: 13 amino acids. From germline, CDR1 is MNHEY and CDR2 SVGEGT. Trimming pared 7 bases from V and 3 bases from J, leaving 13 bases between. The CDR3 DNA follows: TGTGCCAGCACGGGGGACACCATCTACGAGCAGTACTTC. Protein product: CASTGDTIYEQYF.

This clonotype has ten or more counts. The chain has TRBV19 and TRBJ1-2, with TRBD1 matching 7 bases. Germline CDR1 is LNHDA and CDR2 is SQIVND (reference sequence). CDR3 length: 14 residues. V shed 2 bases, J shed 3 bases, and the junction held 3 bases outside the gene matches. In DNA form, the CDR3 reads TGTGCCAGTAGTATACCGGGACAGTACTATGGCTACACCTTC. Translated: CASSIPGQYYGYTF.

This clonotype was recorded many times. The V gene is TRBV7-2, the J gene TRBJ1-4; TRBD1 matches at 7 bases. The CDR3 extends over 14 amino acids. CDR1 is SGHTA and CDR2 is FQGNSA in the germline V gene. Unmatched junction bases numbered 2, after V lost 3 bases and J lost 4 bases. The CDR3: CASSLDRINEKLFF. In DNA form, the CDR3 reads TGTGCCAGCAGCTTGGACAGGATTAATGAAAAACTGTTTTTT.

This clonotype was seen repeatedly, ten times or more. The gene calls are TRBV7-2 and TRBJ2-7; 9 bases map to TRBD1. Looked up from germline, CDR1 is SGHTA and CDR2 is FQGNSA. The CDR3 has 15 amino acids. V was pared by 1 base and J by 5 bases, with 6 bases of the junction left unmatched. The CDR3 DNA reads as TGTGCCAGCAGCTTAGATGGACAGGGGATCAACGAGCAGTACTTC. Translation gives CASSLDGQGINEQYF.

The count of this clonotype is one. The gene calls are TRBV29-1 and TRBJ2-4; possible D gene TRBD2, 5 bases. Per the germline V gene, CDR1 is SQVTM and CDR2 is ANQGSEA. This CDR3 is 12 amino acids long. V was pared by 7 bases and J by 8 bases, with 15 bases between. The CDR3 here is CSAALMEDIQYF. CDR3 in DNA: TGCAGCGCGGCGCTGATGGAGGACATTCAGTACTTC.

Only a few counts were recorded for this clonotype. The chain combines TRBV6-8 with TRBJ2-7; D is undetermined. CDR1 is MNHGY, CDR2 SAAAGT, per germline. The V gene lost 3 bases and the J gene lost 6 bases, with 9 bases spanning the gap. The CDR3 length is 12 residues. This CDR3 is CASSYWGGEQYF. DNA of the CDR3: TGTGCCAGCAGTTATTGGGGTGGCGAGCAGTACTTC.

This clonotype was seen many times. This chain links TRBV7-2 with TRBJ2-7, with D perhaps matching TRBD1 (7 bases). Trimming pared 4 bases from V and 0 bases from J, leaving 22 bases between. From germline, CDR1 is SGHTA and CDR2 FQGNSA. This CDR3 has 18 amino acids. CDR3 coding DNA: TGTGCCAGCAGCTCCCCCGAGCGGAGGGGGCTCCCCTCCTACGAGCAGTACTTC. Translating it yields CASSSPERRGLPSYEQYF.

This clonotype was seen at least ten times. V is TRBV6-8 and J is TRBJ2-5; 7 bases align to TRBD2. From germline, CDR1 is MNHGY and CDR2 SAAAGT. The CDR3 length is 17 residues. The J segment lost 2 bases and the V segment lost 6 bases, leaving 15 bases of the junction unmatched. The DNA for the CDR3 is TGTGCCAGCAGATACGGGGAGCGGGGCTTAATACAAGAGACCCAGTACTTC. Amino acids: CASRYGERGLIQETQYF.

The chain is built from TRBV6-2 or TRBV6-3 and TRBJ1-2; 7 nucleotides agree with TRBD1. CDR1 is MNHEY, CDR2 SVGEGT, per germline. V lost 7 bases and J lost 8; bases outside the gene matches: 13. The CDR3 is 14 residues long. CDR3 sequence (DNA): TGTGCCAGCACTCGGGACAGCAAGACCTGGGGCTACACCTTC. Its protein product is CASTRDSKTWGYTF.

The gene calls are TRBV7-9 and TRBJ2-1; 8 nucleotides match TRBD1. This CDR3 comprises 15 residues. Germline loops: CDR1 SEHNR, CDR2 FQNEAQ (reference sequence). V gave up 2 bases and J gave up 6 bases; unmatched junction bases: 6. CDR3 protein: CASSLFRTGPNEQFF. The CDR3 nucleotides read TGTGCCAGCAGCTTATTCCGGACAGGGCCCAATGAGCAGTTCTTC.

There are many counts of this clonotype. The V gene is TRBV7-6, the J gene TRBJ2-5; D may be TRBD2 (7 bases). V was pared by 5 bases and J by 5 bases, with 15 bases between. The CDR3 consists of 14 residues. CDR1 SGHVS and CDR2 FNYEAQ come from the germline V gene. The DNA for the CDR3 is TGTGCCAGCAGCGAGGGGGGGCCTATTGAGACCCAGTACTTC. It specifies CASSEGGPIETQYF.